This T cell receptor beta chain was documented in a study of T cells in Graves' hyperthyroidism and ophthalmopathy. Graves' hyperthyroidism showing no ophthalmopathy progression within 18 months was considered stable. Subjects aged 18 to 65 presented with newly diagnosed hyperthyroidism of less than 2 months' duration. Study conclusions and caveats: Among clonotypes expanded in thyroid above 0.001, most were also found in blood.

This clonotype was recorded many times. The antigen is undetermined. Germline V gene data show CDR1 as KGHSH and CDR2 as LQKENI. Trimming left V 8 bases short and J 6 bases short, with 16 bases between. The CDR3 extends over 13 amino acids. The TCR beta CDR3 regions underwent amplification using RNA transcripts as the source. The HTBI set primed first-round TCR CDR3 RT-PCR. TCRdb itself ran the multiplex PCR reads through MiXCR, one entry per CDR3 protein. The table shows 250,000 to 300,000 distinct CDR3 sequences, with roughly 13% occurring only once. This chain uses TRBV18 with TRBJ1-2, with D maybe TRBD1 (5 bases). The sequence derives from a woman aged 40-49 years with Graves' hyperthyroidism. Specimen: blood. The chain's CDR3 is CASLETAPNGYTF. CDR3 in DNA: TGTGCCAGCCTAGAGACAGCACCGAATGGCTACACCTTC.